This T cell receptor beta chain was identified during a study of technical replicates of blood from a few donors. The germline V gene has CDR1 SGHAT and CDR2 FQNNGV. V lost 1 base to trimming and J lost 3 bases, with 7 bases between them. The CDR3 spans 13 residues. Some clones are missing from TCRdb's copy, which holds only in-frame ones; the method was immunoSEQ multiplex PCR. The repertoire holds tens of thousands of clones, about 92% seen once, with 0.27% in the top ten. The sample comprised T cells isolated from PBMCs. V usage is TRBV11-2 and J usage is TRBJ2-7; unclear D gene. The sequence was obtained from a human donor in good health. CDR3 sequence (DNA): TGTGCCAGCAGCTTAGCCAGGATCTACGAGCAGTACTTC. Its protein product is CASSLARIYEQYF.